The 27 T cell receptor beta chains below all came from one sample that was sequenced in a study of CD8+ T cells in alopecia areata. After pooling, cutaneous lymph node cells were sorted with CD4, CD8alpha, NKG2D, NKG2ACE and other markers. Following RNA extraction, reverse transcription yielded cDNA that acted as the sequencing template. Assay used: immunoSEQ multiplex PCR; TCRdb lists only in-frame clones, some missing. This sample has about 270,000 clones and no singletons, with around 1.2% in the ten largest. The sequencing sample was made of CD4+ T cells sorted from a lymph node. Receptors originate from a C3H/HeJ mouse with alopecia areata. MHC haplotype: H2-k.

This clone has only a few counts. The germline and genes are mouse ones. The sequenced fragment ends 4 residues before the CDR3 boundary, so the rest is inferred from the germline J gene. The V and J genes are TRBV13-3 and TRBJ2-3, with 10 bases aligning to TRBD2. Germline-derived CDR1 and CDR2 are NNHDY and SYVADS. The CDR3 consists of 15 residues. V shed 5 bases, J shed 0 bases, and the junction held 3 bases outside the gene matches. The CDR3: CASRRGLGSAETLYF. Incomplete CDR3 DNA: TGTGCCAGCAGGCGGGGACTGGGGAGTGCAGAA.

With regard to this clone: Mouse gene names apply. The CDR3 end lies 4 residues beyond the end of the read and is filled in from the germline J gene. The sample contains more than one DNA sequence encoding this CDR3. The chain combines TRBV5 with TRBJ2-3; the match to TRBD2 covers 8 bases. CDR1 and CDR2 (germline): LGHNA, YNLKQL (reference sequence). This CDR3 is built from 15 residues. J was trimmed by 0 bases and V by 3 bases; bases with no gene match: 2. CDR3 sequence: CASSQTGVSAETLYF. The CDR3 DNA, read in part, is TGTGCCAGCAGCCAGACTGGGGTTAGTGCAGAA.

There are a few counts of this clone. The genes and germline here are from mouse. The read gets to within 4 residues of the CDR3 end, and the germline J gene fills in the rest. The chain combines TRBV17 with TRBJ2-3; D might be TRBD1 (5 bases). Germline V gene data show CDR1 as MNHDT and CDR2 as YYDKIL. This CDR3 contains 15 residues. Trimming removed 0 bases at V and 3 bases at J, with 10 bases between. CDR3 bases read: TGTGCTAGCAGTAGAGATCCGAGGGGAGCAGAA. This codes for CASSRDPRGAE. From start to end, the CDR3 is CASSRDPRGAETLYF.

Note on this clone: The listed genes are named as in mouse. The sequenced fragment ends 4 residues before the CDR3 boundary, so the rest is inferred from the germline J gene. The chain uses TRBV19 and TRBJ1-2; tentatively, D is TRBD1 (6 bases). This CDR3 has 13 residues. Germline assignment: CDR1 FNHDT and CDR2 SITEND (reference sequence). Deletions cut 5 bases from V and 4 bases from J, with 12 bases between. The CDR3 is CASRKQGSSDYTF. CDR3 bases read: TGTGCCAGCAGGAAACAGGGTTCCTCC.

Concerning this clone: Any gene name here is a mouse gene name. CDR3 DNA, as far as it was read: TGTGCCAGCAGCCCCCAGGGGCAAGAC. The encoded protein is CASSPQGQD. The full CDR3 reads CASSPQGQDTQYF. V is TRBV5 and J is TRBJ2-5; a possible D gene is TRBD1 (6 bases). The CDR3 end falls 4 residues outside the read, so it is completed with the germline J gene. The CDR3 runs 13 residues. Per germline, CDR1 LGHNA and CDR2 YNLKQL (reference sequence). V shed 4 bases and J shed 3 bases, with 8 bases lying between them.

This clone showed up just a few times. The gene names here belong to mouse. The missing CDR3 end, 4 residues past where the read stops, is filled in from the germline J gene. This sample also contains other DNA sequences that code for the same CDR3. V gene TRBV13-1 combines with J gene TRBJ1-2, with 7 bases lining up with TRBD1. CDR1 NSHNY and CDR2 SYGAGN come from the germline V gene. The ends lost 4 bases at V and 2 bases at J; junction bases unmatched: 5. The CDR3 covers 14 residues. The CDR3 DNA, read in part, is TGTGCCAGCAGTCGACAGGGAGGCAACTCC. Its protein product is CASSRQGGNS. The CDR3 as a whole reads CASSRQGGNSDYTF.

In the case of this clone: Germline and genes here are mouse. The DNA ends 4 residues before the CDR3 does, and the rest of the CDR3 is filled in from the germline J gene. The chain links TRBV31 to TRBJ2-2, with 8 positions matching TRBD2. The junction had 5 bases not matched to a gene; V was cut back by 5 bases and J by 0 bases. CDR1 is GKSSPN and CDR2 is SITVG in the germline V gene. The CDR3 is made up of 15 amino acids. The CDR3 DNA, read in part, is TGTGCCTGGGAACTGGGGGTCTCAAACACCGGG. It codes for CAWELGVSNTG. The full-length CDR3 reads as CAWELGVSNTGQLYF.

This clone showed up many times. Gene names are the mouse ones. Read data end 4 residues before the CDR3 end; the end is taken from the germline J gene. This specimen includes other DNA sequences encoding the same CDR3. The rearrangement joins TRBV17 to TRBJ2-5; TRBD1 agrees at 10 bases. This CDR3 spans 14 amino acids. The germline V gene encodes CDR1 MNHDT and CDR2 YYDKIL. The CDR3 DNA, read in part, is TGTGCTAGCAGCCGGGACAGGGGAGGAGAC. This codes for CASSRDRGGD. Given in full, the CDR3 is CASSRDRGGDTQYF. Together with reference TRBV17 and TRBJ2-5, the CDR3 gives the full variable domain: DTTVKQNPRYKLARVGKPVNLICSQTMNHDTMYWYQKKPNQAPKLLLFYYDKILNREADTFEKFQSSRPNNSFCSLYIGSAGLEYSAMYLCASSRDRGGDTQYFGPGTRLLVL.

This clone was seen at least ten times. Germline and genes here are mouse. The CDR3 extends 4 residues past the end of the read, so its final part is completed from the germline J gene. This sample includes further DNA sequences coding for the same CDR3. This chain joins TRBV5 and TRBJ2-5; TRBD2 matches 7 bases. The germline CDR1 and CDR2 sequences are LGHNA and YNLKQL (reference sequence). The CDR3 runs to 14 residues. Germline trimming cut 1 base from V and 2 bases from J; bases unmatched to any gene: 0. The CDR3 bases that were read are TGTGCCAGCAGCCAAGCTGGGGGCCAAGAC. This encodes CASSQAGGQD. The whole CDR3 reads CASSQAGGQDTQYF.

Comments on this clone: Mouse germline and gene names are used. The read ends 4 residues shy of where the CDR3 ends; the end is completed using the germline J gene. The rearrangement uses TRBV31 and TRBJ2-5, with D possibly matching TRBD2 (7 bases). This CDR3 contains 14 residues. From germline, CDR1 is GKSSPN and CDR2 SITVG. CDR3 in amino acids: CAWSPWGPHDTQYF. The sequenced CDR3 bases are TGTGCCTGGAGTCCCTGGGGGCCTCACGAC.

This clone came up a few times. Any gene name here is a mouse gene name. The CDR3 reads CASTPDRGDTEVFF. The CDR3 bases that were read are TGTGCCAGCACCCCCGACAGGGGGGACACA. The J gene is TRBJ1-1, the V gene TRBV13-3; 9 bases fit TRBD1. The read comes to an end 4 residues before the CDR3 does, leaving the germline J gene to fill in the end. With V trimmed by 6 bases and J by 3 bases, 6 bases remained unmatched. Germline CDR1 and CDR2: NNHDY and SYVADS. CDR3 length: 14 amino acids.

Points on this clone: This may be a read error: a much more frequent sequence differs by one nucleotide. The genes are named according to mouse. The DNA ends 4 residues before the CDR3 does, and the rest of the CDR3 is filled in from the germline J gene. This sample also contains other DNA sequences that code for the same CDR3. V is TRBV13-3 and J is TRBJ2-5; possible D gene TRBD1, 6 bases. The germline gives CDR1 NNHDY, CDR2 SYVADS. Trimming removed 4 bases from V and 1 base from J, with 7 bases in between. The CDR3 length is 13 residues. The CDR3 DNA, read in part, is TGTGCCAGCAGTCGGACAGACCAAGAC. Translating it yields CASSRTDQD. The entire CDR3 reads CASSRTDQDTQYF.

This clone was found a few times. The gene symbols are mouse symbols. The read terminates 4 residues ahead of where the CDR3 ends, so the germline J gene completes it. This chain uses TRBV13-1 with TRBJ2-7; 7 positions match TRBD2. Losses at the gene ends were 1 base for V and 3 bases for J; bases not matched to a gene: 4. The germline gives CDR1 NSHNY, CDR2 SYGAGN. The CDR3 spans 14 residues. CDR3 protein: CASSDRLGVYEQYF. CDR3 bases read: TGTGCCAGCAGTGATCGCCTGGGGGTCTAT.

This clone was counted only a few times. The germline and genes are mouse ones. With the read ending 4 residues before the CDR3 end, the germline J gene is used to fill in that end. V gene TRBV2 combines with J gene TRBJ2-2, with 9 bases identical to TRBD1. V shed 4 bases, J shed 0 bases, and the junction held 0 bases outside the gene matches. The CDR3 is made up of 15 amino acids. CDR1 LGHNA and CDR2 YSYQKL come from the germline V gene. CDR3 DNA, as far as it was read: TGTGCCAGCAGCCGGGACAGGGCAAACACCGGG. Translating gives CASSRDRANTG. The whole CDR3 reads CASSRDRANTGQLYF.

A few counts support this clone. The gene symbols are mouse symbols. The read falls 4 residues short of the CDR3 end, and the missing part is taken from the germline J gene. The V and J genes are TRBV5 and TRBJ1-1; D is possibly TRBD1 (5 bases). Germline assignment: CDR1 LGHNA and CDR2 YNLKQL (reference sequence). The V end lost 0 bases, the J end lost 3 bases, and 11 bases lay between the germline ends. There are 15 residues in the CDR3. CDR3 DNA (partial): TGTGCCAGCAGCCAAGATTCGGGAGGGGACACA. Translating it yields CASSQDSGGDT. The entire CDR3 sequence reads CASSQDSGGDTEVFF.

As to this clone: Mouse gene names and germline throughout. The CDR3 region is CASSLQGARDSDYTF. The sequenced CDR3 bases are TGTGCCAGCAGCCTACAGGGGGCGCGGGACTCC. V and J are TRBV5 and TRBJ1-2; TRBD1 agrees at 9 bases. The read gets to within 4 residues of the CDR3 end, and the germline J gene fills in the rest. In germline, CDR1 is LGHNA, CDR2 YNLKQL (reference sequence). Unmatched junction bases numbered 6, after V lost 4 bases and J lost 3 bases. The CDR3 is 15 residues long.

This clone has only a few counts. These gene names are mouse names. The CDR3 goes on 4 residues after the read ends, and that part is filled in from the germline J gene. The chain joins TRBV5 to TRBJ2-2; 8 positions agree with TRBD2. CDR3 length: 16 residues. V dropped 0 bases and J dropped 3; count of bases not matched to a gene: 3. CDR1 LGHNA and CDR2 YNLKQL come from the germline V gene (reference sequence). This CDR3 is CASSQELGEDTGQLYF. CDR3 DNA, as far as it was read: TGTGCCAGCAGCCAAGAACTGGGGGAGGACACCGGG.

A word on this clone: The gene symbols are mouse symbols. The CDR3 extends 4 residues past the end of the read, so its final part is completed from the germline J gene. The chain uses TRBV13-1 and TRBJ2-3; D is perhaps TRBD2 (7 bases). In germline, CDR1 is NSHNY, CDR2 SYGAGN. CDR3 length: 15 amino acids. V lost 3 bases, J lost 0 bases, and 11 bases lay in between. The sequenced CDR3 bases are TGTGCCAGCAGTGGGGGGGCTGAGAGTGCAGAA. Protein sequence: CASSGGAESAE. The complete CDR3 sequence is CASSGGAESAETLYF.

A note on this clone: Gene names denote mouse genes. The read halts 4 residues ahead of the CDR3 end, with the missing end drawn from the germline J gene. The V call is TRBV29, the J call TRBJ1-2; the match to TRBD1 covers 7 bases. From germline, CDR1 is MSHET and CDR2 SYDVDS. The CDR3 spans 15 residues. Unmatched junction bases numbered 3, after V lost 2 bases and J lost 0 bases. The CDR3 loop reads CASSLRQGPNSDYTF. Incomplete CDR3 DNA: TGTGCTAGCAGTTTACGACAGGGACCAAACTCC.

Notes on this clone: The listed genes are named as in mouse. The read gets to within 4 residues of the CDR3 end, and the germline J gene fills in the rest. Additional DNA sequences in this sample encode the identical CDR3. The V gene is TRBV19, the J gene TRBJ2-5, with D perhaps matching TRBD1 (5 bases). CDR3 size: 13 residues. The germline V gene has CDR1 FNHDT and CDR2 SITEND (reference sequence). Trimming cost V 7 bases and J 0 bases, with 9 bases left between them. This chain's CDR3 is CASSTVNQDTQYF. The DNA read from the CDR3 is TGTGCCAGCTCGACAGTTAACCAAGAC.

With respect to this clone: The gene symbols are mouse symbols. The sequence runs out 4 residues before the end of the CDR3; the remainder is reconstructed from the germline J gene. V and J are TRBV4 and TRBJ2-1, with 11 nucleotides matching TRBD2. Per germline, CDR1 LGHDT and CDR2 YNNKQL (reference sequence). The V segment lost 5 bases and the J segment 4 bases; nucleotides outside the gene matches: 4. The CDR3 loop spans 15 amino acids. Incomplete CDR3 DNA: TGTGCCAGCAGCCACCGGGACTGGGGGTATGCT. Its protein is CASSHRDWGYA. The full CDR3 reads CASSHRDWGYAEQFF.

This clone was seen more than once but under ten times. All gene names here are mouse names. The part of the CDR3 DNA that was read is TGTGCCAGCAGTGAAAAAGACTATGCT. This codes for CASSEKDYA. The whole CDR3 reads CASSEKDYAEQFF. The rearrangement uses TRBV13-1 and TRBJ2-1; D call uncertain. Read data end 4 residues before the CDR3 end; the end is taken from the germline J gene. Per germline, CDR1 NSHNY and CDR2 SYGAGN. CDR3 length: 13 residues. V lost 2 bases and J lost 2, with 5 bases in between.

This clone was picked up a small number of times. Gene names are the mouse ones. The read stops 4 residues short of the end of the CDR3; the missing end is completed from the germline J gene. The chain recombines TRBV14 with TRBJ2-2, with 9 bases fitting TRBD2. This CDR3 region has 15 residues. CDR1 and CDR2 (germline): SGHDT, FRDEAV. After removal of 2 bases from V and 4 bases from J, the junction contained 3 bases not matched to a gene. CDR3 DNA (partial): TGTGCCAGCAGTTTGTCTGGGGGGGTCACCGGG. Its translation is CASSLSGGVTG. The CDR3 as a whole reads CASSLSGGVTGQLYF. Full variable domain (missing parts from reference TRBV14 and TRBJ2-2): EAGVTQSPRYAVLQEGQAVSFWCDPISGHDTLYWYQQPRDQGPQLLVYFRDEAVIDNSQLPSDRFSAVRPKGTNSTLKIQSAKQGDTATYLCASSLSGGVTGQLYFGEGSKLTVL.

Of note for this clone: Mouse gene names and germline throughout. The read ends 4 residues shy of where the CDR3 ends; the end is completed using the germline J gene. The chain carries TRBV13-3 and TRBJ2-7; 9 bases align to TRBD2. The germline CDR1 and CDR2 sequences are NNHDY and SYVADS. V dropped 5 bases and J dropped 1; count of bases not matched to a gene: 4. The CDR3 consists of 14 residues. The sequenced part of the CDR3 DNA is TGTGCCAGCAGAAATGACTGGGGGTCCTAT. Its translation: CASRNDWGSY. The complete CDR3 reads CASRNDWGSYEQYF.

This clone has a count of ten or more. Here the gene names and germline are mouse. The CDR3 is cut off 4 residues early in the read; its end comes from the germline J gene. The sample contains more than one DNA sequence encoding this CDR3. The V and J genes are TRBV19 and TRBJ2-5; 8 bases map to TRBD2. Germline loops: CDR1 FNHDT, CDR2 SITEND (reference sequence). Trimming took 5 bases from V and 3 from J; bases not matched to a gene: 2. CDR3 length: 13 amino acids. This chain's CDR3 is CASRLGAQDTQYF. Incomplete CDR3 DNA: TGTGCCAGCAGACTGGGGGCTCAAGAC.

This clone was recorded many times. Mouse names are used for the genes. The read comes to an end 4 residues before the CDR3 does, leaving the germline J gene to fill in the end. The rearrangement links TRBV13-1 to TRBJ1-2; 10 bases line up with TRBD1. There are 14 residues in the CDR3. The V and J ends lost 3 bases and 3 bases, in that order; junction bases with no gene match: 2. From germline, CDR1 is NSHNY and CDR2 SYGAGN. The CDR3 loop reads CASSADRGYSDYTF. Partial CDR3 DNA: TGTGCCAGCAGTGCGGACAGGGGGTACTCC.

The table lists this clone with a few counts. The gene names given are mouse names. The read falls 4 residues short of the CDR3 end, and the missing part is taken from the germline J gene. V and J are TRBV5 and TRBJ2-5; a possible D gene is TRBD2 (6 bases). V lost 4 bases and J lost 0, with 14 bases in between. Germline CDR1 reads LGHNA; CDR2 reads YNLKQL (reference sequence). CDR3 length: 16 amino acids. Partial CDR3 DNA: TGTGCCAGCAGCCCCCTCCTGGGGACTAACCAAGAC. Its protein product is CASSPLLGTNQD. The full CDR3 reads CASSPLLGTNQDTQYF.